Reported below is one TCR beta chain. Its antigen is undetermined. Method: immunoSEQ multiplex PCR; TCRdb's copy keeps in-frame clones and lacks some. The repertoire includes 20,000 to 25,000 clones, approximately 85% of them detected once, and just over 0.25% sits in the top ten. This specimen comes from a study of regulatory dendritic cells for organ transplantation. Whole-study context: Day 6 dendritic cell cultures were stimulated with LPS.

The CDR3 is 13 residues long. Trimming removed 6 bases from V and 7 bases from J; junction bases left unmatched: 5. CDR1 and CDR2 (germline): SNHLY, FYNNEI. Allogeneic regulatory or mature dendritic cells were co-cultured for roughly five days with CFSE-labeled sorted T cells at 1:10. The receptor was derived from a human donor in good health. The chain recombines TRBV2 with TRBJ1-2, with 10 positions matching TRBD1. Sequenced input: naive CD4+ T cells from blood cultured with dendritic cells. The subset is: CD45RA+ naive T cells. The CDR3 sequence is CASRPTGGIGYTF. The CDR3 DNA reads as TGTGCCAGCAGGCCGACAGGGGGCATTGGCTACACCTTC.